This T cell receptor beta chain was found in a study of regulatory T cells in long-lasting Graves disease (dated by TCRdb to the early 2020s). Study-wide context: In the newly diagnosed Graves' disease group, patients had been taking antithyroid drugs for less than 3 months. Persistent Graves' disease patients were compared with newly diagnosed Graves' disease patients by peripheral blood TCR sequencing and RNA sequencing. The study was conducted in China and was registered as a clinical trial. A total of around 35 samples were covered by TCR sequencing, comprising 13 persistent and 20 newly diagnosed Graves' disease patients. Overall study results and their limits: Peripheral blood alone was examined, since thyroid tissue, which constituted the primary lesion, could not be accessed. Sequencing and analysis were limited to the TCR beta chain. A larger number of public clonotypes was shared among persistent patients (approximately 3,000) than among newly diagnosed patients (over 850). As a limitation, the authors acknowledged that the small sample size may reduce accuracy. Lower TCR Shannon entropy and fewer highly expanded clones were observed in persistent Graves' disease patients than in newly diagnosed patients, which suggested clonal expansion.

This clonotype was picked up many times. There is no known antigen for this receptor. No quality values exist for individual bases; no much larger clone is one base distant. This sample's time point label indicates: newly diagnosed GD, antithyroid drugs for less than 3 months. For both TCR sequencing and RNA sequencing, RNA was extracted from PBMCs using TRIzol. The diagnosis of Graves' disease followed American Thyroid Association guidelines. Patients were recruited from an endocrinology department in Xi'an, China. Each patient gave approximately 8.8 milliliters of peripheral blood, collected in an EDTA anticoagulant tube. Ficoll Paque Plus density gradient separation was used to isolate PBMCs, and no additional T cell sorting was done. An Agilent 2100 Bioanalyzer and agarose gel were used to check RNA quality, and a NanoDrop 2000 was used to measure RNA concentration. To prepare the library, multiplex PCR was applied. Sequencer: Illumina HiSeq 4000. TCR beta libraries were built with iRepertoire HTBI primers and Arm-PCR amplification of CDR3 regions. Gel purification was performed on PCR products prior to sequencing. Concerning the study's data processing: Across samples, 62 TRBV and 15 or so TRBJ segments were identified and used for gene usage analysis of CDR3 amino acid clonotypes. COPE and FqMerger were used to merge the filtered high-quality paired reads into contigs. Contigs were aligned with BLAST to IMGT TRBV, TRBD and TRBJ reference genes, and CDR3 was defined per IMGT. Any clonotype with a frequency above 0.1% was counted as a highly expanded clone. Repertoire diversity was measured by Shannon entropy, and V-J evenness by the Gini coefficient. Public clonotypes were defined as clonotypes shared by more than one individual. The public reads were reanalyzed by TCRdb: fastp trimming at Q25, MiXCR alignment, in-frame beta chains only. Identical CDR3 proteins give one entry, which carries the most common genes and DNA. These V and J calls are TCRdb output, not the study's own analysis. Across this sample there are 530,000 or so distinct CDR3 sequences, with about 15% seen only once. Around 13% of the sample is held by the ten biggest clonotypes.

These data were also filed under a second study, of T cells in Graves' hyperthyroidism and ophthalmopathy. As the second paper documents: Stable Graves' hyperthyroidism was defined as no progression to ophthalmopathy during 18 months of follow-up. Hyperthyroidism patients were newly diagnosed, had a disease duration of under 2 months, and were aged 18 to 65 years. The study excluded patients with uncontrolled infections, other autoimmune diseases, pregnancy or lactation. Diagnoses relied on clinical symptoms, serum thyroxine and TRAb, thyroid ultrasound and orbital computed tomography. A first-round RT-PCR of the TCR CDR3 used the HTBI primer set with the Qiagen OneStep RT-PCR kit. Most expanded thyroid clonotypes (frequency above 0.001) were also found in blood, which suggests that blood repertoires may mirror thyroid immune responses. A model built on a 13 V-J signature distinguished ophthalmopathy from stable hyperthyroidism, reaching 85% to 90% sensitivity and under 84% specificity in cross-validation and 80%/75% in testing. During validation, the model predicted progression to ophthalmopathy a median of roughly 7.1 months ahead of onset, with more than 60% sensitivity and roughly 72% specificity. To identify distinguishing TCR V-J signatures, a discovery cohort of about 100 patients was used, comprising 40 to 45 with Graves' ophthalmopathy and some 60 with stable Graves' hyperthyroidism. An independent validation cohort of around 20 hyperthyroidism patients and approximately 16 patients who later progressed to ophthalmopathy tested prospective prediction of ophthalmopathy. For training and testing, the 80 to 100 patients in the discovery cohort were randomly divided in a 7:3 ratio. The study also compared thyroid tissue and blood T-cell repertoires from a handful of Graves' hyperthyroidism patients. After sampling, hyperthyroidism patients received methimazole starting at 30 mg daily, and ophthalmopathy patients received high-dose intravenous methylprednisolone. Libraries were constructed in a second round of multiplex PCR, after which size selection and purification were carried out. The libraries were sequenced on an Illumina HiSeq2000 using paired-end 100 bp reads. SOAPnuke was used to process the raw data, removing reads that contained adapters or uncalled bases, had a mean Phred below 15, or lacked an exact match to the constant primer or identifier. High-quality paired reads were merged using COPE v1.2.5, and each unique nucleotide sequence was defined as a clonotype. MiTCR v1.1 was used to align the clonotypes against IMGT TRBV, TRBD and TRBJ reference segments. Analysis was restricted to V-J combinations with a frequency above 0.0001, which covered about 99% of repertoires. The TCS score was defined as the ratio of F50 (clonal expansion) to E x V (chaos), calculated using BLOSUM62-based TCRdist between CDR3 peptides within each V-J. Welch's t-statistics and random forest reduced 514 V-J features to about 12, which were used in a naive Bayes classifier (R e1071). Sample size was not statistically predetermined, and investigators were not blinded to group allocation. The paper describes TCR Vbeta CDR3 sequencing of 135 peripheral blood samples, made up of around 41 ophthalmopathy patients, 70 to 75 hyperthyroidism patients and some 17 progressor patients.

This specimen consisted of peripheral blood mononuclear cells (PBMCs), obtained at new diagnosis, from a patient treated with antithyroid drugs. The sequence was collected from a man between 18 and 29 years old with Graves disease. Donor details come from another sample of the same person, matched by shared clones.

For the CDR3, the sequence is CASRTLETGELFF. The DNA sequence follows: TGTGCCAGCAGGACATTGGAGACCGGGGAGCTGTTTTTT. Rearrangement joined TRBV12-3 or TRBV12-4 to TRBJ2-2; no D gene call is confident. The junction shows trimming of 6 bases on V and 5 bases on J, plus 10 bases between the germline ends. The CDR3 measures 13 amino acids from cysteine to phenylalanine. This entry keeps only the CDR3 DNA: 39 bases, framed from base 1.